This TCR beta chain appears in the sequencing data of a study of CD8 T cells in Susac syndrome. The study, taken as a whole, reports: Only a relatively small number of individuals were included in the TCR sequencing and HLA analysis.

CD8+ and CD4+ T cells taken from blood had their TCR beta sequenced. CD8+ and CD4+ T cells were negatively isolated; TEMRA cells were FACS-enriched. On this clonotype itself: What it recognizes is unknown.

An input of about 0.5 to 1 ug of RNA was subjected to reverse transcription using random hexamers. From the immunoSEQ multiplex PCR reads, TCRdb called clonotypes with MiXCR, one entry per CDR3 protein. The repertoire holds around 130,000 distinct CDR3 sequences, with roughly 89% as singletons. Germline loops: CDR1 SGHRS, CDR2 YFSETQ. This CDR3 region has 16 residues. Losses at the gene ends were 0 bases for V and 4 bases for J; bases not matched to a gene: 4. The source of this sequence is a human donor with multiple sclerosis. The chain links TRBV5-1 to TRBJ2-1; TRBD2 aligns across 10 bases. The sample consisted of CD8+ T cells from PBMCs. CDR3 sequence reads: CASSLGWTSGYNEQFF. The CDR3 nucleotides are TGCGCCAGCAGCTTGGGCTGGACTAGCGGTTACAATGAGCAGTTCTTC.